The entry that follows covers one TCR beta chain sequence. The time point here: newly diagnosed GD, antithyroid drugs for less than 3 months. There was RNA extracted from PBMCs, and the TCR library was made from it. This record belongs to a study of regulatory T cells in long-lasting Graves disease. Through Arm-PCR of CDR3 regions and iRepertoire HTBI primers, TCR beta libraries were built. TCRdb ran MiXCR on the multiplex PCR reads and lists one entry per CDR3 protein. The sample consists of some 460,000 distinct CDR3 sequences, around 15% of them appearing once. With V trimmed by 1 base and J by 12 bases, 9 bases remained unmatched. CDR3 length: 15 residues. Germline V gene sequence: CDR1 SGHTA, CDR2 FQGNSA. Separately, the same data were catalogued under a study of T cells in Graves' hyperthyroidism and ophthalmopathy.

Sequenced here: peripheral blood mononuclear cells (PBMCs), sampled at new diagnosis, from a patient treated with antithyroid drugs. The receptor was isolated from a man between 40 and 49 years old with Graves disease. The V call is TRBV7-2, the J call TRBJ2-1, with TRBD2 identical over 10 bases. CDR3 in DNA: TGTGCCAGCAGCTTAGGGGGGCTAGCGGGAGTAGGGCAGTTCTTC. It yields the protein CASSLGGLAGVGQFF.